These 8 T cell receptor beta chains were all obtained from the same sample, sequenced in a study of T cells after yellow fever vaccination (dated by TCRdb to the late 2010s). The treatment or condition label, read with the paper, signifies: live attenuated yellow fever vaccine strain. The library was generated by 5' RACE. Sequencer: Illumina NovaSeq 6000. The public sequencing data were trimmed at Q25 with fastp and processed into clonotypes with MiXCR by TCRdb, which kept only in-frame beta chains. Records with the same CDR3 protein are collapsed into one entry carrying the most frequent genes and DNA. This sample comprises 300,000 to 350,000 distinct CDR3 sequences, over 8.5% of them detected only once. The top ten constitute 2.5% to 4% of the sample. The specimen was CD4+ T cells sorted from PBMCs, collected 45 days after the yellow fever booster vaccination. These receptors came from a man aged 18-30 years who received the YFV17D yellow fever vaccine.

This clonotype came up a few times. The chain carries TRBV6-5 and TRBJ1-5; D may be TRBD1 (6 bases). This CDR3 is built from 15 residues. Germline V gene data show CDR1 as MNHEY and CDR2 as SVGAGI. V was cut by 5 bases and J by 4 bases, with 15 bases left in between. CDR3 region: CASSPRGRGNQPQHF. CDR3 DNA: TGTGCCAGCAGTCCGCGGGGCAGGGGAAATCAGCCCCAGCATTTT.

J is TRBJ2-1 and V is TRBV12-3 or TRBV12-4; D not certain. Trimming took 8 bases from V and 2 from J, leaving 4 bases between them. The CDR3 extends over 11 amino acids. DNA of the CDR3: TGTGCCAGCGGGACCTACAATGAGCAGTTCTTC. It translates to CASGTYNEQFF.

This clonotype occurred many times. This chain connects TRBV19 to TRBJ1-5; D unresolved. The CDR3 consists of 15 residues. The germline V gene has CDR1 LNHDA and CDR2 SQIVND (reference sequence). V dropped 4 bases and J dropped 2 bases, with 12 bases sitting between them. The CDR3 protein is CASSTGVSGNQPQHF. The CDR3 DNA follows: TGTGCCAGTAGTACAGGAGTAAGCGGCAATCAGCCCCAGCATTTT. The full variable domain, rest sourced from reference TRBV19 and TRBJ1-5, is DGGITQSPKYLFRKEGQNVTLSCEQNLNHDAMYWYRQDPGQGLRLIYYSQIVNDFQKGDIAEGYSVSREKKESFPLTVTSAQKNPTAFYLCASSTGVSGNQPQHFGDGTRLSIL.

The V and J genes are TRBV4-3 and TRBJ2-2; D gene uncertain. This CDR3 contains 15 residues. V was shortened by 1 base and J by 1 base, with 7 bases between the two germline ends. Germline V CDR1 and CDR2: LGHNA, YSLEER. CDR3 sequence (DNA): TGCGCCAGCAGCCAAGGGTACGTGAACACCGGGGAGCTGTTTTTT. Translation: CASSQGYVNTGELFF.

A few counts support this clonotype. This rearrangement joins TRBV6-2 or TRBV6-3 to TRBJ1-5; 8 nucleotides line up with TRBD1. This CDR3 is 17 amino acids long. V gave up 7 bases and J gave up 1 base; unmatched junction bases: 12. Germline lookup yields CDR1 MNHEY and CDR2 SVGEGT. CDR3 nucleotide sequence: TGTGCCAGCATATCAGCATCCCAGGGGGCCAGCAATCAGCCCCAGCATTTT. Its protein is CASISASQGASNQPQHF.

This clonotype was seen a handful of times. The V gene is TRBV7-2, the J gene TRBJ2-3; 9 bases agree with TRBD2. The length of the CDR3 is 14 residues. CDR1 is SGHTA, CDR2 FQGNSA, per germline. The J segment lost 6 bases and the V segment lost 5 bases, leaving 6 bases of the junction unmatched. CDR3 nucleotide sequence: TGTGCCAGCAGCAAGGGACTAGCTCCGGATACGCAGTATTTT. Translating it yields CASSKGLAPDTQYF.

This clonotype turned up a few times. V is TRBV5-1 and J is TRBJ1-2; 7 bases agree with TRBD1. Germline V CDR1 and CDR2: SGHRS, YFSETQ. The CDR3 extends over 15 amino acids. Losses at the gene ends were 1 base for V and 4 bases for J; bases not matched to a gene: 7. The CDR3 loop reads CASSLTLRDSYGYTF. For the CDR3, the DNA is TGCGCCAGCAGCTTGACTCTACGGGACAGCTATGGCTACACCTTC.

This clonotype occurred a few times. V gene TRBV5-4 combines with J gene TRBJ2-7, with 7 bases aligning to TRBD1. The CDR3 is 14 amino acids. Per germline, CDR1 SGHNT and CDR2 YYREEE (reference sequence). The V and J ends lost 4 bases and 1 base, in that order; junction bases with no gene match: 5. The CDR3 loop reads CASSPGQQSYEQYF. The CDR3 nucleotides are TGTGCCAGCAGCCCGGGACAGCAGTCCTACGAGCAGTACTTC.